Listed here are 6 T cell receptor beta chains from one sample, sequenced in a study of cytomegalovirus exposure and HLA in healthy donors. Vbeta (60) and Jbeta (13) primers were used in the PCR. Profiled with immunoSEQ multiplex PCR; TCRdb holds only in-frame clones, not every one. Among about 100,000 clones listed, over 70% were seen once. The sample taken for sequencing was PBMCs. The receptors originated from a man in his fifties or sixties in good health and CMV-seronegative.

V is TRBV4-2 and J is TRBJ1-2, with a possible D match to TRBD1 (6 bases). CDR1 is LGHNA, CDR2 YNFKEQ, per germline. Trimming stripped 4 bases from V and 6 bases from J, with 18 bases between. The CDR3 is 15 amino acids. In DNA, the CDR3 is TGTGCCAGCAGCCCGAGTTCCGAGGGGGTTGATGGCTACACCTTC. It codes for CASSPSSEGVDGYTF.

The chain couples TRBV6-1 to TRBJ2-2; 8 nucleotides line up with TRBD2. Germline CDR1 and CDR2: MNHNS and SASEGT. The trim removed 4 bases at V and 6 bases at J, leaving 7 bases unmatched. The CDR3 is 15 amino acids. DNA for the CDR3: TGTGCCAGCAGTGCACATTTAGCGGGATCCGGGGAGCTGTTTTTT. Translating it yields CASSAHLAGSGELFF.

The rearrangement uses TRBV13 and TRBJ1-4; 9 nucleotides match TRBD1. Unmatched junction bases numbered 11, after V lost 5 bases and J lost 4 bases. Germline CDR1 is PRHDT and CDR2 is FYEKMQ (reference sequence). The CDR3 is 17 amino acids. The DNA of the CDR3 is TGTGCCAGCAGCGTCCAGAGACAGGGGGTTTTTAATGAAAAACTGTTTTTT. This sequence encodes CASSVQRQGVFNEKLFF. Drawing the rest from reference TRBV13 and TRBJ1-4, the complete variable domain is AAGVIQSPRHLIKEKRETATLKCYPIPRHDTVYWYQQGPGQDPQFLISFYEKMQSDKGSIPDRFSAQQFSDYHSELNMSSLELGDSALYFCASSVQRQGVFNEKLFFGSGTQLSVL.

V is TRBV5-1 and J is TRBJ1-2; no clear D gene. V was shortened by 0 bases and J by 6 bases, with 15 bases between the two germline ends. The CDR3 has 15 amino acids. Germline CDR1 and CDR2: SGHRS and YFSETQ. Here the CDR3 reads CASSLDGSRGNGYTF. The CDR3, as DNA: TGCGCCAGCAGCTTGGATGGCTCTAGAGGGAATGGCTACACCTTC.

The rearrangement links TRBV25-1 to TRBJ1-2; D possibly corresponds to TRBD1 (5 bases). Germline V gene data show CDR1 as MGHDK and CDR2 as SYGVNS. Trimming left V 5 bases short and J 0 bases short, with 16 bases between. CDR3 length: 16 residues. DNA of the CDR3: TGTGCCAGCAGTCGAGCGGGGGGACTAACTAACTATGGCTACACCTTC. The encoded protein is CASSRAGGLTNYGYTF.

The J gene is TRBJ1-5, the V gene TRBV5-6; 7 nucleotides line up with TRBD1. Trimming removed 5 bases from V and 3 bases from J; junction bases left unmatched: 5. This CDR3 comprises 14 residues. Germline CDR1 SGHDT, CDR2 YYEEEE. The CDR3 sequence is CASSQGQTNQPQHF. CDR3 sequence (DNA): TGTGCCAGCAGTCAGGGACAGACCAATCAGCCCCAGCATTTT. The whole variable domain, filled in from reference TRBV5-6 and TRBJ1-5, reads DAGVTQSPTHLIKTRGQQVTLRCSPKSGHDTVSWYQQALGQGPQFIFQYYEEEERQRGNFPDRFSGHQFPNYSSELNVNALLLGDSALYLCASSQGQTNQPQHFGDGTRLSIL.